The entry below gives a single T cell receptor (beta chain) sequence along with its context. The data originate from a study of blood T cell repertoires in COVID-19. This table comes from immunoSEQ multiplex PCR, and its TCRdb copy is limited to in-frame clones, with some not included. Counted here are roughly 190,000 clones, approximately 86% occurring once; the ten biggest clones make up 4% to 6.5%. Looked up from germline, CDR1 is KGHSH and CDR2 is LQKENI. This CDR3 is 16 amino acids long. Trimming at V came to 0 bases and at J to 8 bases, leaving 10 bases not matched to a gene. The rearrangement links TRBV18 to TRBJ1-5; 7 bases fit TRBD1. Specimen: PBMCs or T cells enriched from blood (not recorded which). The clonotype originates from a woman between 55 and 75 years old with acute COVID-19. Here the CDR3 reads CASSPPKGGGSKPQHF. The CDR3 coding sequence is TGTGCCAGCTCACCACCGAAAGGAGGGGGCTCGAAGCCCCAGCATTTT.